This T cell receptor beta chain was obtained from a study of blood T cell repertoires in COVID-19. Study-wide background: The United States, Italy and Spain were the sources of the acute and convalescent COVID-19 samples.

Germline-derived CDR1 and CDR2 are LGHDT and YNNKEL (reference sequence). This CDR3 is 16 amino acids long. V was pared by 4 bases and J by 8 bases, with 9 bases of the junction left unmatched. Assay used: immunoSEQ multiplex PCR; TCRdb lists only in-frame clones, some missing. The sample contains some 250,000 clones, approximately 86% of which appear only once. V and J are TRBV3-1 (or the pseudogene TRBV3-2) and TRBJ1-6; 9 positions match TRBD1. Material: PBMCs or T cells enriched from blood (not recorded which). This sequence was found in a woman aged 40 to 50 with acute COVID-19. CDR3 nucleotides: TGTGCCAGCAGCCCTTCACCGGGACAGGGAGATTCACCCCTCCACTTT. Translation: CASSPSPGQGDSPLHF.